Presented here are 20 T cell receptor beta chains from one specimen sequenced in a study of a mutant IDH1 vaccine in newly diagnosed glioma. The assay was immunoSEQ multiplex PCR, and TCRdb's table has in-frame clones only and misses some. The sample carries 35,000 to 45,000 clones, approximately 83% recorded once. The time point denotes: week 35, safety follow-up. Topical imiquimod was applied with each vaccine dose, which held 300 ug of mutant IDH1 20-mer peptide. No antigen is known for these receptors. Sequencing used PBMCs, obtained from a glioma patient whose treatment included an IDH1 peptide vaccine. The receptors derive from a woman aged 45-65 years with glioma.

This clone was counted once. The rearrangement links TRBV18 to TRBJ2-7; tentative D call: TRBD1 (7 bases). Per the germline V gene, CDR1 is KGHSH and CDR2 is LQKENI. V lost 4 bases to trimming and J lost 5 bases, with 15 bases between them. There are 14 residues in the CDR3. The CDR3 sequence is CASSLRRGADEQYF. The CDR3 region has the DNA TGTGCCAGCTCACTCCGCAGGGGGGCGGACGAGCAGTACTTC.

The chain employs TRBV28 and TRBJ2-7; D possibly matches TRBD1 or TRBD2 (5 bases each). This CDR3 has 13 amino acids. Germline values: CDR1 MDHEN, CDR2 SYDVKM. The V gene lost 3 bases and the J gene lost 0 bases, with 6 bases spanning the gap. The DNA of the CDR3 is TGTGCCAGCAGTTTGAGGGGCTCCTACGAGCAGTACTTC. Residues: CASSLRGSYEQYF.

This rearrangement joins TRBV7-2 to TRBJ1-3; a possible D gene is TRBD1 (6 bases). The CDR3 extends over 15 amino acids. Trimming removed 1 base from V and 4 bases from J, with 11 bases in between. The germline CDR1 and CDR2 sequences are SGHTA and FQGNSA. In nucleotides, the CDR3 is TGTGCCAGCAGCTTAGTAGGCAGGGGAGGAAACACCATATATTTT. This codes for CASSLVGRGGNTIYF.

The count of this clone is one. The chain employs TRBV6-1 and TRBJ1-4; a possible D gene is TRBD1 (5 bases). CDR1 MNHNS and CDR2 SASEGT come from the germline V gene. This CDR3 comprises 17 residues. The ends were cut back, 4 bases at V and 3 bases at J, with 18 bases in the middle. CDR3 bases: TGTGCCAGCAGTGTATCCCCGGGGGGTATGGCTAATGAAAAACTGTTTTTT. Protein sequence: CASSVSPGGMANEKLFF.

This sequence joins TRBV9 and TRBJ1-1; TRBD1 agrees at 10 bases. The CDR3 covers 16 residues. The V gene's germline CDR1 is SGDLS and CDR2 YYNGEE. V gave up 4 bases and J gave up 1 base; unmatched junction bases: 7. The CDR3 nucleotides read TGTGCCAGCAGCCAGGGGACAGGGGTATGGAACACTGAAGCTTTCTTT. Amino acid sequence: CASSQGTGVWNTEAFF.

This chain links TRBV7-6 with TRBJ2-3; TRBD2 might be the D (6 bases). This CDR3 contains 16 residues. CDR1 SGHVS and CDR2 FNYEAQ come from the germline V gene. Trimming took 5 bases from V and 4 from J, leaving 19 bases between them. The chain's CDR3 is CASSGQRASFPDTQYF. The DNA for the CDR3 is TGTGCCAGCAGCGGGCAGCGGGCTAGCTTCCCAGATACGCAGTATTTT. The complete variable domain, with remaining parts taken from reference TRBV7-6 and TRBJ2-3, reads GAGVSQSPRYKVTKRGQDVALRCDPISGHVSLYWYRQALGQGPEFLTYFNYEAQQDKSGLPNDRFSAERPEGSISTLTIQRTEQRDSAMYRCASSGQRASFPDTQYFGPGTRLTVL.

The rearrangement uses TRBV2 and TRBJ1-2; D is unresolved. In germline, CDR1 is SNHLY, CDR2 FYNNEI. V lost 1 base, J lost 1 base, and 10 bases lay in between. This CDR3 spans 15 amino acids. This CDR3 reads CASSEVVSGNYGYTF. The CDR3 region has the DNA TGTGCCAGCAGTGAAGTGGTATCGGGTAACTATGGCTACACCTTC.

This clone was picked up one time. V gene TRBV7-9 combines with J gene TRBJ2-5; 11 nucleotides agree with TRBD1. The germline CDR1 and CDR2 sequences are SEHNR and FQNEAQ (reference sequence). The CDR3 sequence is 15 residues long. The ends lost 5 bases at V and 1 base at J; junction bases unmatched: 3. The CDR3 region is CASSRGTGGQETQYF. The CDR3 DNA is TGTGCCAGCAGCCGTGGGACAGGGGGCCAAGAGACCCAGTACTTC.

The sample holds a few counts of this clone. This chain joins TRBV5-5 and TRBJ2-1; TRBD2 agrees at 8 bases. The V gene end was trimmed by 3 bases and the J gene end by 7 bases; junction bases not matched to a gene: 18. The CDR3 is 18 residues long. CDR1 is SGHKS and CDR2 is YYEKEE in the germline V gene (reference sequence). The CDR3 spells CASSSIPGAGGRSNEQFF. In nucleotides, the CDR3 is TGTGCCAGCAGCTCAATACCAGGGGCGGGGGGCCGTAGTAATGAGCAGTTCTTC.

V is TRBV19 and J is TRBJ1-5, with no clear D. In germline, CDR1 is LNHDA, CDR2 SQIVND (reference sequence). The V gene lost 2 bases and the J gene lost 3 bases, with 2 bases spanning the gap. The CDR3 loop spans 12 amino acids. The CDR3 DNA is TGTGCCAGTAGTATACTCAATCAGCCCCAGCATTTT. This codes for CASSILNQPQHF.

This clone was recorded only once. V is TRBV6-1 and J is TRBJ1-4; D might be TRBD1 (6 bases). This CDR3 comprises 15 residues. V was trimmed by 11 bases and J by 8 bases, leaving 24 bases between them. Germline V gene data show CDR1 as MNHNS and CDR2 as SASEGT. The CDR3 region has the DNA TGTGCCGGCGGAAGGGAGGGGCAGGGGTACGAAAAACTGTTTTTT. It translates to CAGGREGQGYEKLFF.

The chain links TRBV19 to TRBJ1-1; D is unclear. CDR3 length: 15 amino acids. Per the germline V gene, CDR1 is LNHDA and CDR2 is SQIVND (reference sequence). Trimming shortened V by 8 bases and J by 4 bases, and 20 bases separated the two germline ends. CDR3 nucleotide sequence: TGTGCCAGTGTTTCCCGGGAGGGAGCAGGCACTGAAGCTTTCTTT. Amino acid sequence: CASVSREGAGTEAFF.

Here the CDR3 reads CASREQGRSDNEQFF. The CDR3 DNA reads as TGCGCCAGCCGGGAACAGGGCCGTTCGGACAATGAGCAGTTCTTC. This chain connects TRBV5-1 to TRBJ2-1; weak D call: TRBD1 (6 bases). Germline CDR1 is SGHRS and CDR2 is YFSETQ. The CDR3 length is 15 residues. The ends were cut back, 7 bases at V and 5 bases at J, with 19 bases in the middle.

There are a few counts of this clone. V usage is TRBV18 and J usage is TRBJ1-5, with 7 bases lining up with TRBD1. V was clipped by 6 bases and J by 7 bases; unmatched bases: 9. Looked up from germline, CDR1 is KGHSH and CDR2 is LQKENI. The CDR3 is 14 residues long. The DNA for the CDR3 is TGTGCCAGCTCCACGACAGGGTTGAACCAGCCCCAGCATTTT. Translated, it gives CASSTTGLNQPQHF.

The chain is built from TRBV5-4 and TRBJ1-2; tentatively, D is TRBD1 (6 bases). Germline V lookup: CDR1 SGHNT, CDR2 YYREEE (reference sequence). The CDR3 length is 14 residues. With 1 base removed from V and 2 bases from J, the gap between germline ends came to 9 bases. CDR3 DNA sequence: TGTGCCAGCAGCTTGAGGGGGGTAAACTATGGCTACACCTTC. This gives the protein CASSLRGVNYGYTF.

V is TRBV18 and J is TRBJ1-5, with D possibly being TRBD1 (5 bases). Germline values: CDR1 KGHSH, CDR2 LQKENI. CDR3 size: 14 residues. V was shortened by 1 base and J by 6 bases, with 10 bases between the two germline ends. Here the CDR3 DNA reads TGTGCCAGCTCACCACGCAGGGAGGGTCAGCCCCAGCATTTT. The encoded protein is CASSPRREGQPQHF. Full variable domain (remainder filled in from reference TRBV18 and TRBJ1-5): NAGVMQNPRHLVRRRGQEARLRCSPMKGHSHVYWYRQLPEEGLKFMVYLQKENIIDESGMPKERFSAEFPKEGPSILRIQQVVRGDSAAYFCASSPRREGQPQHFGDGTRLSIL.

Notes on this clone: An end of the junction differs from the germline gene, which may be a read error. The CDR3 coding sequence is TGTGCCACCAGCAGAACCATTACGACAGGGGTCTCCTTC. Its translation: CATSRTITTGVSF. The chain carries TRBV15 and TRBJ1-2; 8 nucleotides line up with TRBD1. This CDR3 is built from 13 residues. Germline CDR1 LNHNV, CDR2 YYDKDF (reference sequence).

CDR3 region: CASSIKGGSGNTIYF. The CDR3 DNA reads as TGTGCCAGCAGCATCAAAGGAGGCTCTGGAAACACCATATATTTT. The V gene is TRBV21-1, the J gene TRBJ1-3. TRBV21-1 is a pseudogene segment. This CDR3 has 15 amino acids.

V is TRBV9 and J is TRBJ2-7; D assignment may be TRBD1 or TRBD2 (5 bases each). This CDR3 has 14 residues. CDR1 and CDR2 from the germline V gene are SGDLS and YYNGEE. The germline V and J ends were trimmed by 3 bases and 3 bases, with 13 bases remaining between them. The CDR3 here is CASSGDMGVYEQYF. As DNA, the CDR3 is TGTGCCAGCAGCGGAGACATGGGGGTCTACGAGCAGTACTTC.

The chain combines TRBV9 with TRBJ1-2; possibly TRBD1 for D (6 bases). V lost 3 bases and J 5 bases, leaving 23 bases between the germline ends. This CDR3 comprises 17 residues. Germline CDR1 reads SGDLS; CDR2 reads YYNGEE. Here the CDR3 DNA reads TGTGCCAGCAGCGACAGGGAATCTTGGGTATCAGGGTATGGCTACACCTTC. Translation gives CASSDRESWVSGYGYTF.